This T cell receptor (beta chain) was documented in a study of tumor and adjacent non-tumor tissue in lung cancer. This CDR3 spans 14 amino acids. Germline lookup yields CDR1 DFQATT and CDR2 SNEGSKA (reference sequence). V shed 6 bases and J shed 8 bases, with 22 bases lying between them. The library came from three nested PCR rounds adapted from ARM-PCR protocols. TCRdb passed the multiplex PCR reads through MiXCR, listing each CDR3 protein once. The sample lists some 95,000 distinct CDR3 sequences, 80% occurring once. No cell sorting was done before RNA was extracted from the tissue. This non-tumor lung sample came from over 3 cm beyond the tumor edge. This clonotype has just a few counts.

The sample was distant non-tumor lung tissue. This chain uses TRBV20-1 with TRBJ1-2, with D perhaps matching TRBD1 (6 bases). This TCR came from a man aged 55-75 years with small cell lung cancer. CDR3 residues: CSAQGNSGGGGYTF. CDR3 coding DNA: TGCAGTGCCCAGGGTAATAGCGGGGGCGGCGGCTACACCTTC.